The source of this T cell receptor beta chain is a study of cytomegalovirus exposure and HLA in healthy donors. Study-level results: For most TCR beta V segments, an earlier analysis put the productive rate at about 87% or about 30% of the time.

Nominally healthy donors were sampled, though unrecorded immune exposures were likely. With V trimmed by 2 bases and J by 3 bases, 6 bases remained unmatched. CDR1 SEHNR and CDR2 FQNEAQ come from the germline V gene (reference sequence). The CDR3 has 15 residues. This clone was seen only once. Antigen: not known. The PCR made use of 60 Vbeta and 13 Jbeta primers. Libraries were prepared by immunoSEQ multiplex PCR; TCRdb keeps only in-frame clonotypes and omits some of them. The sample includes about 170,000 clones, around 86% of them seen just once. The clonotype originates from a male donor in good health and CMV-seronegative. The V gene is TRBV7-9, the J gene TRBJ2-7, with TRBD2 identical over 8 bases. The sequenced sample consisted of PBMCs. For the CDR3, the DNA is TGTGCCAGCAGCTTATGGGGCGGGGGGTACTACGAGCAGTACTTC. Translation gives CASSLWGGGYYEQYF.